This T cell receptor beta chain is from a study of T cell responses to AZD1222 COVID-19 vaccine. Study at large: Second doses that came at about 4 or about 12 weeks were put together. Points from the study as a whole: Among the donors, most were white British and more were female, and clonal diversity was possibly underestimated. Among those given AZD1222, only five or six were seropositive at baseline. Only after the peak T cell response were repertoires sampled.

Sequenced by immunoSEQ multiplex PCR; TCRdb stores in-frame clones only, minus some. The repertoire has 150,000 to 200,000 clones, about nine tenths of them found once; the top ten carry about 6%. This CDR3 comprises 12 residues. V lost 6 bases to trimming and J lost 6 bases, with 15 bases between them. Germline CDR1 SQVTM, CDR2 ANQGSEA. A note on this clone: Its antigen is not identified.

The source is an adult in good health. The chain recombines TRBV29-1 with TRBJ2-7; D remains ambiguous. Sequencing used peripheral blood, obtained on day 0 of AZD1222 vaccination. The CDR3 sequence: CSVEYTSFEQYF. Written as DNA, the CDR3 is TGCAGCGTGGAGTATACCTCTTTCGAGCAGTACTTC.